The 12 T cell receptor beta chains listed next were all sequenced from one sample in a study of Ad26.COV2.S vaccination and SARS-CoV-2 variants. Libraries were prepared by immunoSEQ multiplex PCR; TCRdb keeps only in-frame clonotypes and omits some of them. The sample has some 480,000 clones, around nine tenths seen once. Regarding treatment: over 15 received Ad26.COV2.S at low or high dose, single or two shots; 5 received placebo; per-sample allocation not given. The investigators took samples on day 63 after the first vaccine or placebo injection. The sample in question was peripheral blood, obtained in a trial of Ad26.COV2.S vaccine versus placebo. The receptor source for this set is a person between 18 and 65 years old who received the Ad26.COV2.S COVID-19 vaccine or a placebo.

The CDR3 coding sequence is TGTGCCAGCAGCACAGCGGGAGGGACAGATACGCAGTATTTT. Translated: CASSTAGGTDTQYF. The chain uses TRBV5-4 and TRBJ2-3, with 10 bases that match TRBD2. Trimming took 4 bases from V and 3 from J; bases not matched to a gene: 2. The CDR3 consists of 14 residues. CDR1 and CDR2 (germline): SGHNT, YYREEE (reference sequence).

V is TRBV7-2 and J is TRBJ2-7; D not certain. The CDR3 is 13 amino acids. Trimming took 5 bases from V and 2 from J, leaving 10 bases between them. In germline, CDR1 is SGHTA, CDR2 FQGNSA. The CDR3 DNA sequence: TGTGCCAGCAGCCGAAGAGGAGCCTACGAGCAGTACTTC. This gives the protein CASSRRGAYEQYF.

The rearrangement links TRBV4-1 to TRBJ1-5; D may be TRBD1 (6 bases). Germline-derived CDR1 and CDR2 are MGHRA and YSYEKL. Trimming removed 0 bases at V and 7 bases at J, with 10 bases between. The CDR3 runs to 14 residues. CDR3 protein: CASSQEGGRQPQHF. The CDR3 DNA sequence: TGCGCCAGCAGCCAAGAAGGGGGGAGACAGCCCCAGCATTTT.

The chain has TRBV2 and TRBJ2-1; 10 bases agree with TRBD2. The CDR3 length is 15 residues. V dropped 5 bases and J dropped 4; count of bases not matched to a gene: 5. Germline V CDR1 and CDR2: SNHLY, FYNNEI. DNA of the CDR3: TGTGCCAGCAGTACTAGCGGGATGGGGTACAATGAGCAGTTCTTC. Its translation: CASSTSGMGYNEQFF.

This clone was detected once. This chain uses TRBV30 with TRBJ2-2; 7 bases are a match to TRBD2. The CDR3 is 13 amino acids. The germline V gene has CDR1 GTSNPN and CDR2 SVGIG (reference sequence). After removal of 1 base from V and 9 bases from J, the junction contained 5 bases not matched to a gene. CDR3 DNA: TGTGCCTGGAGTGATGGCGGGAGTAGGGAGCTGTTTTTT. This translates into CAWSDGGSRELFF.

The chain carries TRBV5-1 and TRBJ2-5; 9 bases map to TRBD1. The germline V gene encodes CDR1 SGHRS and CDR2 YFSETQ. CDR3 length: 15 amino acids. V was pared by 3 bases and J by 1 base, with 4 bases of the junction left unmatched. In DNA, the CDR3 is TGCGCCAGCAGCTCGACAGGGGGACTCCAAGAGACCCAGTACTTC. This sequence encodes CASSSTGGLQETQYF.

This chain uses TRBV6-2 or TRBV6-3 with TRBJ2-7, with no clear D. Trimming shortened V by 2 bases and J by 4 bases, and 6 bases separated the two germline ends. Germline V gene sequence: CDR1 MNHEY, CDR2 SVGEGT. CDR3 size: 12 residues. As DNA, the CDR3 is TGTGCCAGCAGTTACACAGCATACGAGCAGTACTTC. It specifies CASSYTAYEQYF.

The CDR3 DNA reads TGTGCCAGCAGCGTAGGAGCTCGGGGGGGGGCAGATACGCAGTATTTT. Translated: CASSVGARGGADTQYF. The chain joins TRBV9 to TRBJ2-3, with 8 bases fitting TRBD2. This CDR3 spans 16 amino acids. V shed 0 bases, J shed 4 bases, and the junction held 7 bases outside the gene matches. Germline V gene data show CDR1 as SGDLS and CDR2 as YYNGEE.

This chain joins TRBV7-9 and TRBJ2-1; TRBD2 aligns across 9 bases. Germline values: CDR1 SEHNR, CDR2 FQNEAQ (reference sequence). V dropped 5 bases and J dropped 15; count of bases not matched to a gene: 5. The CDR3 has 11 amino acids. For the CDR3, the DNA is TGTGCCAGCAGCCTAGGACTAGCGAGGTTCTTC. This gives the protein CASSLGLARFF. Complete variable domain (other parts from reference TRBV7-9 and TRBJ2-1): DTGVSQNPRHKITKRGQNVTFRCDPISEHNRLYWYRQTLGQGPEFLTYFQNEAQLEKSRLLSDRFSAERPKGSFSTLEIQRTEQGDSAMYLCASSLGLARFFGPGTRLTVL.

This clone was seen only a few times. This chain joins TRBV5-5 and TRBJ1-2, with a tentative D call TRBD1 (5 bases). V lost 5 bases and J lost 7, with 15 bases in between. From germline, CDR1 is SGHKS and CDR2 YYEKEE (reference sequence). This CDR3 has 13 residues. The CDR3 DNA is TGTGCCAGCAGTCTTAGGGAGGGGAGTGGCTACACCTTC. Translation: CASSLREGSGYTF. Drawing the rest from reference TRBV5-5 and TRBJ1-2, the complete variable domain is DAGVTQSPTHLIKTRGQQVTLRCSPISGHKSVSWYQQVLGQGPQFIFQYYEKEERGRGNFPDRFSARQFPNYSSELNVNALLLGDSALYLCASSLREGSGYTFGSGTRLTVV.

V gene TRBV3-1 (or the pseudogene TRBV3-2) combines with J gene TRBJ1-3; D is possibly TRBD1 (5 bases). V was shortened by 3 bases and J by 1 base, with 7 bases between the two germline ends. The CDR3 totals 14 residues. From germline, CDR1 is LGHDT and CDR2 YNNKEL (reference sequence). CDR3 amino acids: CASSHSGSGNTIYF. The DNA for the CDR3 is TGTGCCAGCAGCCACTCAGGGTCTGGAAACACCATATATTTT.

This sequence joins TRBV30 and TRBJ1-3, with TRBD1 as a possible D gene (5 bases). V lost 0 bases to trimming and J lost 2 bases, with 14 bases between them. The germline V gene encodes CDR1 GTSNPN and CDR2 SVGIG (reference sequence). This CDR3 spans 16 amino acids. DNA for the CDR3: TGTGCCTGGAGTGTACTCGGGGGGATTGCTGGAAACACCATATATTTT. Protein sequence: CAWSVLGGIAGNTIYF.